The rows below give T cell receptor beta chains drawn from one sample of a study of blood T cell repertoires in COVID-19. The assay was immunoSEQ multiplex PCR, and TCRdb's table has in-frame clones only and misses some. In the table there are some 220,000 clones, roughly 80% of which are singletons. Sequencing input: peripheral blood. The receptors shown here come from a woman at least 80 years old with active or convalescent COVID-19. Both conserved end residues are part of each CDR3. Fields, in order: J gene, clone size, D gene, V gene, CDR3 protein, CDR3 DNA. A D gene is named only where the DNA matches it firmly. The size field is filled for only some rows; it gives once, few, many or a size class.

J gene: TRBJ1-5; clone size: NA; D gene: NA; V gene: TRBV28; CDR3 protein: CASSADRTNQPQHF; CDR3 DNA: TGTGCCAGCAGTGCCGACAGGACTAATCAGCCCCAGCATTTT
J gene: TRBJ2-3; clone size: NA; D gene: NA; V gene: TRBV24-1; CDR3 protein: CATGAAGAIGTDTQYF; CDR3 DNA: TGTGCCACCGGGGCGGCGGGGGCGATCGGCACAGATACGCAGTATTTT
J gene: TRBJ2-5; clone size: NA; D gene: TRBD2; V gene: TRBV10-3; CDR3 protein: CAISGGPGGLQETQYF; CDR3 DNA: TGTGCCATCAGCGGGGGACCGGGAGGGCTCCAAGAGACCCAGTACTTC
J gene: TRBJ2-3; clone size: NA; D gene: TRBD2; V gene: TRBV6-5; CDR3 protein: CATGTSGLPTDTQYF; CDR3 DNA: TGTGCCACCGGGACTAGCGGACTCCCCACAGATACGCAGTATTTT
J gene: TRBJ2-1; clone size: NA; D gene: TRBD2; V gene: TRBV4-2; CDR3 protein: CASSQERVSGGEQFF; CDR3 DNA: TGTGCCAGCAGCCAAGAAAGGGTTAGCGGGGGAGAGCAGTTCTTC
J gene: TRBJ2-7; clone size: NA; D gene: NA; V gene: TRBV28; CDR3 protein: CASTGLTAYEQYF; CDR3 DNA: TGTGCCAGCACTGGGCTTACGGCCTACGAGCAGTACTTC
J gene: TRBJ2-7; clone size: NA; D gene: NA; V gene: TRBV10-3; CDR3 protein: CATRSGTSHYEQYF; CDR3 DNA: TGTGCCACCAGGAGCGGGACATCCCACTACGAGCAGTACTTC
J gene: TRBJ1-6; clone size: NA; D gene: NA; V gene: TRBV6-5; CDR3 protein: CASSYRQGLNNSPLHF; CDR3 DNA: TGTGCCAGCAGTTACCGTCAGGGTCTCAATAATTCACCCCTCCACTTT
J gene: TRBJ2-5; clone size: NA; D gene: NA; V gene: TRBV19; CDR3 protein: CASSSLGGWGETQYF; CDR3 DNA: TGTGCCAGTAGTTCTCTTGGGGGCTGGGGAGAGACCCAGTACTTC
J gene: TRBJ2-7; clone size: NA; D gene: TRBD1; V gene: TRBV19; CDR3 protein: CASSRDRGLASYEQYF; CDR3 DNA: TGTGCCAGTTCCCGGGACAGGGGGCTTGCGTCCTACGAGCAGTACTTC
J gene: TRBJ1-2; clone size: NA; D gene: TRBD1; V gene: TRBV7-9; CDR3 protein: CASSLSSGQGVYGYTF; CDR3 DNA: TGTGCCAGCAGCTTATCATCGGGACAGGGGGTTTACGGCTACACCTTC
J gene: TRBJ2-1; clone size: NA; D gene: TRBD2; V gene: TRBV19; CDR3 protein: CASNTYSGRGNEQFF; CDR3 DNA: TGTGCCAGTAACACATATAGCGGGAGAGGGAATGAGCAGTTCTTC
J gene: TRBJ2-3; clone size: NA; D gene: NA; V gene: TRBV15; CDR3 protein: CATSRDPGADTQYF; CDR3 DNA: TGTGCCACCAGCAGAGACCCGGGGGCAGATACGCAGTATTTT
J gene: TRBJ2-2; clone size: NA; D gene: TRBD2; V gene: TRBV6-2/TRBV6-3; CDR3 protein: CASSSSGRGGTGELFF; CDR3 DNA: TGTGCCAGCAGCTCCTCCGGGCGGGGGGGCACCGGGGAGCTGTTTTTT
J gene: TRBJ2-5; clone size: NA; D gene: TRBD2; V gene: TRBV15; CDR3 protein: CATSRDGRLAGGETQYF; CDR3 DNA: TGTGCCACCAGCAGAGATGGACGGCTAGCGGGAGGAGAGACCCAGTACTTC
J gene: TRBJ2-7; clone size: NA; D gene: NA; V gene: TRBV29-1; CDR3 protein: CSVLLGGYEQYF; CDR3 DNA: TGCAGCGTCCTTCTAGGAGGCTACGAGCAGTACTTC
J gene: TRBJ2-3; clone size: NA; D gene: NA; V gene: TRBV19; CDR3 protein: CASSSLDDSTDTQYF; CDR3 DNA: TGTGCCAGTAGTAGCCTAGATGACTCCACAGATACGCAGTATTTT
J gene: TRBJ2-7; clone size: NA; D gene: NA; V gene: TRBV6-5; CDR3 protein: CASRTGNEQYF; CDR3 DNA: TGTGCCAGCAGGACAGGAAACGAGCAGTACTTC
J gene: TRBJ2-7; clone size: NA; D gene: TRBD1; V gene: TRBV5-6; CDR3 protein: CASSFLRQGSSYEQYF; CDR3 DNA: TGTGCCAGCAGCTTCTTGAGACAGGGTTCGTCCTACGAGCAGTACTTC
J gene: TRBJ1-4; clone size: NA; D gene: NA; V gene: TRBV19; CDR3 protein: CASSIDQPGVKEKLFF; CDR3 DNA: TGTGCCAGTAGTATAGATCAGCCAGGGGTGAAGGAAAAACTGTTTTTT
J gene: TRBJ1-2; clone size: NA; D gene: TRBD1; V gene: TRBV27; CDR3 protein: CASSVRGAYGYTF; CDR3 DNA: TGTGCCAGCAGTGTCAGGGGGGCCTATGGCTACACCTTC
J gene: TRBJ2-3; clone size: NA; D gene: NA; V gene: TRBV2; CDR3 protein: CASTQAGLGTDTQYF; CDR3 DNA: TGTGCCAGCACACAGGCAGGCTTAGGCACAGATACGCAGTATTTT
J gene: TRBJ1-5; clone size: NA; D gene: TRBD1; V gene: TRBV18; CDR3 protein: CASSPGQGNQPQHF; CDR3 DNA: TGTGCCAGCTCACCAGGACAGGGGAATCAGCCCCAGCATTTT
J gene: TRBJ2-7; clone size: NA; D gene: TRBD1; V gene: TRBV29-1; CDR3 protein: CSVGRQGGSYEQYF; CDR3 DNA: TGCAGCGTTGGTAGACAGGGGGGCTCCTACGAGCAGTACTTC
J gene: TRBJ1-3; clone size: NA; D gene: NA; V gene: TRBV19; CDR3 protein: CASTTGFGNTIYF; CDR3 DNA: TGTGCCAGTACGACCGGGTTCGGAAACACCATATATTTT
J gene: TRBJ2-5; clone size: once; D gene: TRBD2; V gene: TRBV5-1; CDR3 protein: CASSLERAGDQETQYF; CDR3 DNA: TGCGCCAGCAGCTTGGAACGAGCGGGAGACCAAGAGACCCAGTACTTC
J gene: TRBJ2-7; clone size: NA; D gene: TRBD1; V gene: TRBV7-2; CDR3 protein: CASSRTRGYEQYF; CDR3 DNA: TGTGCCAGCAGCCGCACCAGGGGGTACGAGCAGTACTTC
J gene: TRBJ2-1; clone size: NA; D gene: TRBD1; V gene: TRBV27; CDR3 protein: CASSFQQGALLGNEQFF; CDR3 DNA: TGTGCCAGCAGTTTCCAACAGGGGGCTTTACTCGGAAATGAGCAGTTCTTC
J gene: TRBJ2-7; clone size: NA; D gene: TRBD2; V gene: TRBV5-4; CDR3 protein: CASSLFAGGPTVEQYF; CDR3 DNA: TGTGCCAGCAGCTTGTTTGCGGGAGGCCCGACGGTCGAGCAGTACTTC
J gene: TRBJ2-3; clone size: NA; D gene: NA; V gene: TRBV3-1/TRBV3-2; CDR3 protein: CASSQGSGSGTDTQYF; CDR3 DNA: TGTGCCAGCAGCCAAGGGTCCGGGAGTGGGACAGATACGCAGTATTTT
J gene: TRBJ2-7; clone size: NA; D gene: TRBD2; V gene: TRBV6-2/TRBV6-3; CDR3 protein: CASSYAGTTYEQYF; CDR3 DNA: TGTGCCAGCAGTTACGCCGGGACTACCTACGAGCAGTACTTC
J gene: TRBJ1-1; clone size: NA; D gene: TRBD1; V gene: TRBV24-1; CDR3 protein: CATSDPDRGGCTEAFF; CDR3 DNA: TGTGCCACCAGTGATCCTGACAGGGGGGGATGTACTGAAGCTTTCTTT
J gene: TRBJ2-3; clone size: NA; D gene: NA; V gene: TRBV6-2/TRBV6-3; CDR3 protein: CASSPFRGTDTQYF; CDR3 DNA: TGTGCCAGCAGCCCCTTCCGGGGCACAGATACGCAGTATTTT
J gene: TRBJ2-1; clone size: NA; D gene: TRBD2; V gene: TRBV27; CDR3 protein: CASSFLTSGRYNEQFF; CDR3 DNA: TGTGCCAGCAGTTTTCTGACTAGCGGGCGATACAATGAGCAGTTCTTC